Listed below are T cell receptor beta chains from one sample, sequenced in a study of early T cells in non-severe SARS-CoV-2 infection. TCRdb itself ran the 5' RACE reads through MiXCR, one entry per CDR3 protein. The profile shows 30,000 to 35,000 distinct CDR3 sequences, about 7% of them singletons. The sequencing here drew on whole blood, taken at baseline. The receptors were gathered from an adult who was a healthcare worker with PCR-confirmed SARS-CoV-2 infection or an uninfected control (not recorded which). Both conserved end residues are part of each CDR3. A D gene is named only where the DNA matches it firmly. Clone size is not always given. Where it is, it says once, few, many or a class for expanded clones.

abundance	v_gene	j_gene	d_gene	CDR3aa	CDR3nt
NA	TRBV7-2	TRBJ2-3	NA	CASSLAHQDTQYF	TGTGCCAGCAGCTTAGCGCACCAAGATACGCAGTATTTT
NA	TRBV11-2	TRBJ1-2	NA	CASSLEYGATNYGYTF	TGTGCCAGCAGCTTAGAGTACGGAGCCACTAACTATGGCTACACCTTC
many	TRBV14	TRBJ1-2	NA	CASSQRTYGYTF	TGTGCCAGCAGCCAAAGGACCTATGGCTACACCTTC
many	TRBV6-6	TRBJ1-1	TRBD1	CASSQRQGANTEAFF	TGTGCCAGCAGCCAACGACAGGGGGCGAACACTGAAGCTTTCTTT
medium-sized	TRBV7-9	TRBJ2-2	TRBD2	CASSSNLAGSGELFF	TGTGCCAGCAGCTCCAACTTAGCGGGATCCGGGGAGCTGTTTTTT
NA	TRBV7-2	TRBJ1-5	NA	CASSLSGSQPQHF	TGTGCCAGCAGCTTGTCAGGGAGTCAGCCCCAGCATTTT
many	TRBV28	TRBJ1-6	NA	CASKGDPGHFSSPLHF	TGTGCCAGCAAGGGGGATCCGGGACATTTTAGTTCACCCCTCCACTTT
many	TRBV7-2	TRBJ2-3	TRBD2	CASSSVRGSSDTQYF	TGTGCCAGCAGCTCCGTTCGCGGGAGTTCAGATACGCAGTATTTT
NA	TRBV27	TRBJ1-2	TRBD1	CASSPTGAAFYGYTF	TGTGCCAGCAGTCCGACAGGGGCGGCTTTTTATGGCTACACCTTC
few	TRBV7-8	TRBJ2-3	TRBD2	CASSLRLAGGGGTDTQYF	TGTGCCAGCAGCTTGCGTCTAGCGGGAGGGGGAGGCACAGATACGCAGTATTTT
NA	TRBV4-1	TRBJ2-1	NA	CASSQERQTDEQFF	TGCGCCAGCAGCCAAGAGAGACAGACGGATGAGCAGTTCTTC
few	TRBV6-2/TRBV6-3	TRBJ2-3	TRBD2	CASSRGTSGIDTQYF	TGTGCCAGCAGCCGCGGGACTAGCGGGATTGATACGCAGTATTTT
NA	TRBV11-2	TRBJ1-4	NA	CASSLGTPTEKLFF	TGTGCCAGCAGCTTAGGTACACCTACTGAAAAACTGTTTTTT
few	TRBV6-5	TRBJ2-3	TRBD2	CASSRRSGRAGDTQYF	TGTGCCAGCAGTCGCCGTAGCGGGAGGGCCGGGGATACGCAGTATTTT
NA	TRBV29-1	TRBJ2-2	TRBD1	CSGAGGGIGTGELFF	TGCAGCGGGGCAGGGGGCGGGATTGGCACCGGGGAGCTGTTTTTT
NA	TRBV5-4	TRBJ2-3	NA	CASSVDSYTQYF	TGTGCCAGCAGCGTCGACAGCTATACGCAGTATTTT
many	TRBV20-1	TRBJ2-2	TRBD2	CRRKGLAYGELFF	TGCAGACGAAAGGGACTAGCGTACGGGGAGCTGTTTTTT
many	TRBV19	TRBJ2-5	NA	CASSVLATSETQYF	TGTGCCAGTAGTGTTTTAGCGACTTCAGAGACCCAGTACTTC
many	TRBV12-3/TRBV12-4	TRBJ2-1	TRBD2	CASSRDHGLAGDSNEQFF	TGTGCCAGCAGTCGTGACCACGGACTAGCGGGAGACAGCAATGAGCAGTTCTTC
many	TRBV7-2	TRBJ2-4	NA	CASSLATGLLAKNIQYF	TGTGCCAGCAGCTTAGCGACGGGACTCTTAGCCAAAAACATTCAGTACTTC
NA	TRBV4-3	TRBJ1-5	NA	CASSPYYRDNQPQHF	TGCGCCAGCAGCCCTTATTACAGGGACAATCAGCCCCAGCATTTT
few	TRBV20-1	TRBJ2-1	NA	CSARDSRRSSYNEQFF	TGCAGTGCTAGAGACTCGCGACGAAGCTCCTACAATGAGCAGTTCTTC
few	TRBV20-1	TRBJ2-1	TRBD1	CSARTRTGVGEQFF	TGCAGTGCTAGAACCAGAACAGGGGTTGGTGAGCAGTTCTTC
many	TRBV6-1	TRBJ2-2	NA	CASSEGRDTGELFF	TGTGCCAGCAGTGAAGGGAGGGACACCGGGGAGCTGTTTTTT
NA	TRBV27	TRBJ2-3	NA	CASSPYRTDTQYF	TGTGCCAGCAGCCCTTATCGGACAGATACGCAGTATTTT
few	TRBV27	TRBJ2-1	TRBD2	CASSRAGTSAYNEQFF	TGTGCCAGCAGCCGCGCCGGGACTAGCGCCTACAATGAGCAGTTCTTC